This record looks at one T cell receptor beta chain sequence and its context. Its antigen is as yet unknown. These data belong to a study of cytomegalovirus exposure and HLA in healthy donors. Study outcomes and limitations: Some segments of the V type, notably TRBV6-2 and TRBV6-3, were excluded as indistinguishable. Reportedly, a later analysis found an Asian-associated ancestry cluster had fewer N-insertions than the roughly 630-donor mean. An observed cluster of highly shared sequence variants was recorded as a likely sequencing artifact.

With 60 Vbeta and 13 Jbeta primers, the PCR was carried out. Original handling: About 80 million unique TCR beta chains, about 10 million of them shared, were counted by a later analysis. Only in-frame clones appear in the TCRdb table, and some are missing; sequencing was by immunoSEQ multiplex PCR. The DNA was the basis for D and trimming; V, J and clone size are from that table. Counted here are 250,000 or so clones, 92% occurring once; the ten biggest clones make up 1.5% to 2%. The CDR3 loop spans 17 amino acids. Germline V gives CDR1 GTSNPN, CDR2 SVGIG (reference sequence). The sample comprised PBMCs. The V gene is TRBV30, the J gene TRBJ2-5, with TRBD2 matching 10 bases. Matching the DNA end better, TRBJ2-7 makes the J call doubtful. This clonotype originated in a girl aged 2-10 years in good health and CMV-seronegative. The CDR3 loop is CAWSEKAGGPRSYEQYF. The CDR3 DNA sequence: TGTGCCTGGAGTGAAAAAGCGGGAGGGCCTCGTTCCTACGAGCAGTACTTC.